This TCR beta chain was identified during a study of beta chain features in type 1 diabetes (dated by TCRdb to the late 2010s). With regard to the full study: Mean age, gender distribution, total cell number and subset yield did not differ between patients and healthy donors. A total of roughly 99,000,000 sorted cells were examined across all samples, and the number of cells per subset was strongly correlated with RNA yield. In the study, TCRB repertoires of sorted circulating CD4+ T cell subsets from recently diagnosed type 1 diabetes patients were compared with those of matched healthy donors. Regulatory and stem cell-like memory subsets were isolated from only 8 patients and roughly eight healthy donors, whereas naive and central memory subsets came from all 28 donors. Overall study results and their limits: In all four CD4+ subsets, TCRB CDR3 length was moderately but significantly shorter in type 1 diabetes patients. At VDJ recombination sites, patients with type 1 diabetes made fewer insertions and deleted more nucleotides, a pattern implying thymic rearrangement abnormalities. Because the HLA sub-analyses included only small numbers of individuals, any influence of HLA type on TCRB rearrangement was left unresolved. Shorter templates might be favored by PCR, yet because patient and control samples were amplified and corrected together, any such skew would affect both groups equally. Naive, central memory and regulatory TCRB repertoires appeared to be more alike among patients than among healthy donors. Because cDNA was sequenced instead of genomic DNA, highly expressing activated cells could be over-represented, though the groups showed no difference in activation or CD3 levels.

The entire isolated RNA was reverse transcribed using the High Capacity cDNA Reverse Transcription Kit, and thus expressed TCRB transcripts were sequenced. Deep immunoSEQ sequencing was performed on naive, central memory and regulatory T cell samples, with an average of around 3.5 million total reads per sample. Sorted cells were lysed in RLT buffer and RNA was extracted with DNase-treated RNeasy Micro or Mini kits, depending on cell number. Each cell subset was processed on its own to prevent cross-contamination, while patient and healthy donor samples were processed together. TCRB sequences were amplified from cDNA with the immunoSEQ multiplex PCR, producing 87-bp fragments spanning the CDR3 region. Sequencing of the amplicons was done on the Illumina HiSeq platform. Concerning the study's data processing: Synthetic template baselines were used to correct PCR bias computationally, reads within Hamming distance 2 were collapsed together, and singletons that could not be merged were discarded. Reads were aligned against IMGT to assign V, D and J genes, CDR3 length and insertions or deletions at six rearrangement sites. Within each subset, clonotype counts were normalized to the number of sorted cells before true diversity and Gini coefficients were calculated with the tcR R package. The overlap coefficient, calculated on TCRB nucleotide sequences, was used to quantify repertoire sharing. TCRdb took over this immuneACCESS table, retaining in-frame rearrangements with V and J assigned. Such tables are incomplete; in checked studies, under half of the missing clones stem from an unresolved V gene, and the remainder is unexplained. The V and J calls and clone size were taken over from that table, and D and trimming were inferred from the DNA. Present in this sample are 120,000 or so clones, around 15% of which were seen just once. The ten largest clones capture roughly 2.5% of the sample.

This clone has only a few counts. Its recognized antigen is unknown. Base quality data are lacking; no much larger clone is found one base away. From each donor, a single peripheral blood sample of about 100 mL on average was drawn into heparinised tubes. A BD FACSAria II was used to sort naive, central memory, regulatory and stem cell-like memory CD4+ T cells with a panel that included CD45RO, CCR7, CD25, CD127, CD95 and CD27. Every sorted population had a purity above 95%. PBMCs were separated immediately by Lymphoprep density gradient centrifugation and were stained directly, without being cultured. Samples were stained and sorted in pairs, with one healthy donor and one patient per experiment, so that batch effects were minimized. The source of this sequence is a man between 18 and 35 years old with type 1 diabetes. What was sequenced was central memory CD4+ T cells from blood.

The CDR3 has the sequence CASSYQTGSETQYF. At the DNA level, the sequence is TGTGCCAGCAGTTACCAAACAGGGTCGGAGACCCAGTACTTC. The chain is encoded by TRBV6-5 joined to TRBJ2-5, and possibly TRBD1, on 6 matching bases. V sheds 2 bases and J sheds 5 bases, leaving 12 bases between their ends. The germline V gene specifies MNHEY as CDR1 and SVGAGI as CDR2. The CDR3 holds 14 amino acids from the cysteine to the phenylalanine. Just CDR3 DNA is preserved here, 42 bases in frame from base 1.